This T cell receptor (beta chain) appears in the sequencing data of a study of T cell repertoires in cytomegalovirus infection. This clonotype was detected ten times or more. TCRdb used MiXCR to reprocess the reads, holding one entry per CDR3 protein. Of roughly 640,000 distinct CDR3 sequences in the sample, approximately 24% are singletons; the top ten hold roughly 8%. There are 16 residues in the CDR3. With V trimmed by 0 bases and J by 2 bases, 6 bases remained unmatched. CDR1 and CDR2 (germline): SGHTA, FQGNSA. J is TRBJ2-5 and V is TRBV7-2, with 7 bases aligning to TRBD2. The material sequenced was CD8+ T cells from PBMCs. The sequence came from a human donor in good health (CMV status not recorded). Some clones in this sample may be carry-over from other donors' samples. The CDR3 sequence is CASSLAPAGKQETQYF. DNA for the CDR3: TGTGCCAGCAGCTTAGCCCCAGCGGGGAAACAAGAGACCCAGTACTTC.